Presented here are 16 T cell receptor beta chains from one specimen sequenced in a study of cytomegalovirus exposure and HLA in healthy donors. Sequencing was performed with immunoSEQ multiplex PCR; in TCRdb, only in-frame clones are kept and a portion is missing. The sample has more than 60,000 clones, 96% seen once. The sample consisted of PBMCs. Source of these receptors: a woman younger than 35 in good health and CMV-seropositive.

J is TRBJ2-5 and V is TRBV5-6; 8 positions match TRBD2. Unmatched junction bases numbered 11, after V lost 2 bases and J lost 5 bases. The CDR3 length is 16 residues. Germline-derived CDR1 and CDR2 are SGHDT and YYEEEE. The CDR3: CASSFLPQRESETQYF. Here the CDR3 DNA reads TGTGCCAGCAGCTTTCTACCCCAGCGGGAGTCGGAGACCCAGTACTTC.

CDR3 residues: CASSFSQNYGYTF. CDR3 in DNA: TGTGCCAGCAGTTTTTCACAGAACTATGGCTACACCTTC. V and J are TRBV6-5 and TRBJ1-2, with no clear D. CDR1 and CDR2 from the germline V gene are MNHEY and SVGAGI. There are 13 residues in the CDR3. V shed 4 bases and J shed 2 bases, with 8 bases lying between them.

This chain links TRBV2 with TRBJ2-5; 8 bases match TRBD2. The CDR3 totals 17 residues. V trimming: 7 bases; J trimming: 2 bases; junction bases outside the gene matches: 15. CDR1 is SNHLY, CDR2 FYNNEI, per germline. Written as DNA, the CDR3 is TGTGCCAGCAAGTTGGTCGCGGGACTAGGCGTACAAGAGACCCAGTACTTC. As protein: CASKLVAGLGVQETQYF.

This chain joins TRBV7-9 and TRBJ2-1, with 12 bases fitting TRBD2. Germline V gene sequence: CDR1 SEHNR, CDR2 FQNEAQ (reference sequence). This CDR3 spans 15 amino acids. Losses at the gene ends were 4 bases for V and 8 bases for J; bases not matched to a gene: 6. The CDR3 sequence is CASSSSGRALDEQFF. The CDR3 nucleotides are TGTGCCAGCAGCTCTAGCGGGAGGGCCCTGGATGAGCAGTTCTTC.

This clone was picked up one time. The rearrangement joins TRBV10-3 to TRBJ1-1; 7 bases are shared with TRBD1. The germline gives CDR1 ENHRY, CDR2 SYGVKD. Losses at the gene ends were 8 bases for V and 6 bases for J; bases not matched to a gene: 6. The CDR3 extends over 12 amino acids. The CDR3 DNA is TGTGCCATCGGGACAGCTCTCTCTGAAGCTTTCTTT. It yields the protein CAIGTALSEAFF.

This chain uses TRBV10-2 with TRBJ2-7; the D gene is possibly TRBD1 (6 bases). The germline V gene has CDR1 WSHSY and CDR2 SAAADI. The V gene lost 2 bases and the J gene lost 4 bases, with 12 bases spanning the gap. The CDR3 has 14 amino acids. In DNA, the CDR3 is TGCGCCAGCAGTGAGAGTGGCAGGGGTTACGAGCAGTACTTC. This codes for CASSESGRGYEQYF.

The CDR3 sequence: CASSFTSGKYNEQFF. The CDR3 DNA reads as TGTGCCAGCAGCTTCACTAGCGGGAAATACAATGAGCAGTTCTTC. This chain connects TRBV7-3 to TRBJ2-1, with 10 bases identical to TRBD2. The CDR3 contains 15 residues. Germline CDR1 is SGHTA and CDR2 is FQGTGA. After removal of 3 bases from V and 4 bases from J, the junction contained 3 bases not matched to a gene.

This clone was seen once. V usage is TRBV10-1 and J usage is TRBJ2-1, with 12 bases aligning to TRBD2. CDR1 and CDR2 (germline): WNHNN, SYGVQD (reference sequence). The junction had 10 bases not matched to a gene; V was cut back by 7 bases and J by 9 bases. The CDR3 is made up of 15 amino acids. The CDR3 region is CASTILAGGPREQFF. Written as DNA, the CDR3 is TGCGCCAGCACAATTCTAGCGGGAGGGCCGCGTGAGCAGTTCTTC.

The V gene is TRBV6-6, the J gene TRBJ2-1, with 9 bases that match TRBD1. This CDR3 has 14 residues. Losses at the gene ends were 6 bases for V and 7 bases for J; bases not matched to a gene: 7. From germline, CDR1 is MNHNY and CDR2 SVGAGI (reference sequence). CDR3 bases: TGTGCCAGCAGGGGACAGGGTGGGGTAAATGAGCAGTTCTTC. Protein sequence: CASRGQGGVNEQFF.

The chain is built from TRBV28 and TRBJ2-7; tentative D call: TRBD2 (5 bases). The CDR3 length is 15 residues. Trimming removed 6 bases from V and 6 bases from J, with 21 bases in between. Germline CDR1 and CDR2: MDHEN and SYDVKM. CDR3 loop: CASSQRPGTTLEQYF. The CDR3 DNA is TGTGCCAGCAGCCAACGCCCGGGAACAACACTCGAGCAGTACTTC.

This rearrangement joins TRBV7-8 to TRBJ2-3; the match to TRBD2 covers 10 bases. CDR3 length: 14 residues. Germline V gene lookup returns CDR1 SGHVS and CDR2 FQNEAQ. The junction had 4 bases not matched to a gene; V was cut back by 5 bases and J by 5 bases. CDR3 amino acids: CASSALAGEDTQYF. DNA for the CDR3: TGTGCCAGCAGCGCCCTAGCGGGAGAAGATACGCAGTATTTT.

In DNA, the CDR3 is TGTGCCAGCAGTGGACTAGCGGACATCTACGAGCAGTACTTC. Translating it yields CASSGLADIYEQYF. The chain combines TRBV27 with TRBJ2-7; 10 positions agree with TRBD2. V was pared by 5 bases and J by 3 bases, with 4 bases of the junction left unmatched. The CDR3 runs to 14 residues. The V gene's germline CDR1 is MNHEY and CDR2 SMNVEV (reference sequence).

The chain couples TRBV5-1 to TRBJ2-1, with 12 bases that match TRBD2. Germline loops: CDR1 SGHRS, CDR2 YFSETQ. J was trimmed by 8 bases and V by 0 bases; bases with no gene match: 3. CDR3 length: 15 residues. CDR3 DNA: TGCGCCAGCAGCTTGGGACTAGCGGGAGTGGATGAGCAGTTCTTC. It translates to CASSLGLAGVDEQFF.

V is TRBV7-8 and J is TRBJ2-3, with 12 bases aligning to TRBD2. Germline loops: CDR1 SGHVS, CDR2 FQNEAQ. V lost 5 bases to trimming and J lost 0 bases; unmatched junction nucleotides: 3. The CDR3 spans 16 residues. This CDR3 is CASSPLAGGSTDTQYF. Written as DNA, the CDR3 is TGTGCCAGCAGCCCCCTAGCGGGAGGGAGCACAGATACGCAGTATTTT.

The rearrangement joins TRBV27 to TRBJ2-7; weak D call: TRBD1 (5 bases). Germline CDR1 is MNHEY and CDR2 is SMNVEV (reference sequence). Between the trimmed V and J ends, which lost 2 bases and 4 bases, there was a span of 12 bases. The length of the CDR3 is 14 residues. Here the CDR3 reads CASSLGAGLYEQYF. The CDR3 bases are TGTGCCAGCAGTTTAGGGGCAGGCCTTTACGAGCAGTACTTC.

The chain has TRBV27 and TRBJ2-4; 9 positions match TRBD1. The CDR3 is 15 amino acids. The junction had 8 bases not matched to a gene; V was cut back by 5 bases and J by 6 bases. Germline CDR1 reads MNHEY; CDR2 reads SMNVEV (reference sequence). DNA of the CDR3: TGTGCCAGCAGTCCGCGGACAGGGGCCGGAAACATTCAGTACTTC. Protein sequence: CASSPRTGAGNIQYF.